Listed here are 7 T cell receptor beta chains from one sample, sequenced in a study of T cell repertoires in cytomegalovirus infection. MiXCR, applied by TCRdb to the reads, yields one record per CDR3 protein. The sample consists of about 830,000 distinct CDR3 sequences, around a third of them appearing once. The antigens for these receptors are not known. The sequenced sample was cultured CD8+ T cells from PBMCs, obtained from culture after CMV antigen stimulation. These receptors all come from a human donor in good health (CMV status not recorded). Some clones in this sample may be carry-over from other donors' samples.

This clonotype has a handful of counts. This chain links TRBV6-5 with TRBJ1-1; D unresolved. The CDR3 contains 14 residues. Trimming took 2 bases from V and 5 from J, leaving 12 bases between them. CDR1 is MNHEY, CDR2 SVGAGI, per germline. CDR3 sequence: CASSYGDPGTEAFF. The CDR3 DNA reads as TGTGCCAGCAGTTACGGCGACCCGGGGACTGAAGCTTTCTTT.

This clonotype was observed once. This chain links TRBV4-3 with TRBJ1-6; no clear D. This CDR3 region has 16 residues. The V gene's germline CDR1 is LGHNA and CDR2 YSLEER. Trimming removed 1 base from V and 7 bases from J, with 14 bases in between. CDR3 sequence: CASSQASGSPNSPLHF. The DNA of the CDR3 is TGCGCCAGCAGCCAAGCCTCCGGGTCTCCCAATTCACCCCTCCACTTT.

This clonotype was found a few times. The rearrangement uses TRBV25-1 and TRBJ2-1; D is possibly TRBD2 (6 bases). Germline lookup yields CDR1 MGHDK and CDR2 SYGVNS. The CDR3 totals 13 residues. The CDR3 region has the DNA TGTGCTACCTGGAGGGATAATTACAATGAGCAGTTCTTC. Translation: CATWRDNYNEQFF.

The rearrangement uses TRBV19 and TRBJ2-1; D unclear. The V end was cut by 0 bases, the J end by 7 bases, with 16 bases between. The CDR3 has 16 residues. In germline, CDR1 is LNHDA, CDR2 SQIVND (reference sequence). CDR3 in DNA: TGTGCCAGTAGTATAGATCTTGGAACAGTACAGAATGAGCAGTTCTTC. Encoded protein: CASSIDLGTVQNEQFF.

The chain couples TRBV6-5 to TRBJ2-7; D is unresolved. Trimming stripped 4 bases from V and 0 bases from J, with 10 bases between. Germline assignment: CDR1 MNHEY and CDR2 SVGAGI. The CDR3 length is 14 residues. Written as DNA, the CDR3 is TGTGCCAGCAGTTTGGCGGCGAGCTCCTACGAGCAGTACGTC. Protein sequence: CASSLAASSYEQYV.

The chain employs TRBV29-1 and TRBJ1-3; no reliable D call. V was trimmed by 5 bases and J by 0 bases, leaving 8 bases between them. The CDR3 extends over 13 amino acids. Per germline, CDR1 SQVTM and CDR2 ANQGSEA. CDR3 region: CSVYDLSGNTIYF. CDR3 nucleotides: TGCAGCGTTTACGATCTCTCTGGAAACACCATATATTTT.

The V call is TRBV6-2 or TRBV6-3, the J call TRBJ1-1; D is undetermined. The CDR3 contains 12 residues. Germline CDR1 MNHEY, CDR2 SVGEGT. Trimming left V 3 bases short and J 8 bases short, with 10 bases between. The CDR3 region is CASSYYGSEAFF. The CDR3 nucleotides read TGTGCCAGCAGTTATTACGGGTCGGAAGCTTTCTTT.